The entry that follows covers one T cell receptor (beta chain) sequence. Its target is unknown. Resections took place in Japan or China from about 2014 to 2017. Generated by immunoSEQ multiplex PCR, the TCRdb table keeps only in-frame clones and is missing some. The table shows tens of thousands of clones, with about 74% occurring only once. This specimen comes from a study of immune evolution from preneoplasia to lung adenocarcinoma. Points from the study as a whole: Top clone frequencies peaked in normal lung, apparently declining through invasive adenocarcinoma. Normal lung had highest clonality; later lesions appeared denser, more diverse. Highest clonality occurred in KRAS-mutant, not EGFR-mutant or double wild-type, nodules.

CDR3 length: 16 residues. V was trimmed by 1 base and J by 1 base, leaving 8 bases between them. CDR1 is SGHVS and CDR2 is FQNEAQ in the germline V gene. This TCR derives from a person in their sixties or seventies with lung adenocarcinoma. Sequencing input: FFPE invasive lung adenocarcinoma tissue. This chain links TRBV7-8 with TRBJ2-6; D call uncertain. The CDR3 sequence is CASSLEVGSGANVLTF. The CDR3 DNA reads TGTGCCAGCAGCTTAGAGGTAGGGTCTGGGGCCAACGTCCTGACTTTC.